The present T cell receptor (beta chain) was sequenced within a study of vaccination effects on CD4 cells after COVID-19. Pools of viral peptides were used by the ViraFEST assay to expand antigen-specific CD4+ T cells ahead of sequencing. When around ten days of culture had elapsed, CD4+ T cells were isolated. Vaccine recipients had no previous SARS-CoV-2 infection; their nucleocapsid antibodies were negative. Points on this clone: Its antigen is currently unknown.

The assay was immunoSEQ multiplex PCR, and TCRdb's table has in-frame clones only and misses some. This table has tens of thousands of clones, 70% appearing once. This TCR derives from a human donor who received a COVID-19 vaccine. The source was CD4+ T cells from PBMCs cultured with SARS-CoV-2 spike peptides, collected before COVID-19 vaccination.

CDR3 sequence reads: CASSGNPGVHRGYTF. As DNA, the CDR3 is TGTGCCAGCAGCGGCAACCCGGGAGTCCATCGTGGCTACACCTTC. The genes are TRBV5-5 and TRBJ1-2; D gene unclear. V was trimmed by 4 bases and J by 7 bases, leaving 20 bases between them. Germline values: CDR1 SGHKS, CDR2 YYEKEE (reference sequence). The CDR3 length is 15 residues.